A single sample is the source of the 23 T cell receptor beta chains below, sequenced in a study of T cell clones after liver transplantation. Assay: immunoSEQ multiplex PCR; the TCRdb copy retains only in-frame clones and omits some. The repertoire includes some 110,000 clones, about nine tenths of them detected once, and 0.65% to 0.95% sits in the top ten. Sequencing was performed on CD4+ T cells from blood, taken 12 months after liver transplant. Receptor source: a human patient who received a liver transplant. Some T cells may have come from the graft donor.

This clone has only one observation. The chain employs TRBV5-4 and TRBJ2-2; TRBD2 is a possible D gene (7 bases). The CDR3 is 15 amino acids. Germline loops: CDR1 SGHNT, CDR2 YYREEE (reference sequence). The germline V and J ends were trimmed by 4 bases and 2 bases, with 12 bases remaining between them. The CDR3 DNA follows: TGTGCCAGCAGCCGGGGGGACACTAACACCGGGGAGCTGTTTTTT. Its protein product is CASSRGDTNTGELFF.

The rearrangement links TRBV27 to TRBJ2-1; the D gene is possibly TRBD1 (6 bases). V lost 4 bases and J lost 4, with 14 bases in between. The germline V gene encodes CDR1 MNHEY and CDR2 SMNVEV (reference sequence). This CDR3 comprises 15 residues. CDR3 sequence (DNA): TGTGCCAGCAGTTACCGGGACACTGATTACAATGAGCAGTTCTTC. This gives the protein CASSYRDTDYNEQFF.

This clone was detected a few times. The chain links TRBV20-1 to TRBJ2-1; D gene ambiguous. Germline V lookup: CDR1 DFQATT, CDR2 SNEGSKA (reference sequence). The CDR3 consists of 10 residues. Trimming took 5 bases from V and 12 from J, leaving 11 bases between them. The CDR3 DNA sequence: TGCAGTGCTGGTAGGGCCTTGCAGTTCTTC. Translation: CSAGRALQFF.

The gene calls are TRBV6-5 and TRBJ1-2; possible D gene TRBD1, 6 bases. The V and J ends lost 3 bases and 9 bases respectively, with 17 bases between them. The CDR3 is made up of 14 amino acids. Per the germline V gene, CDR1 is MNHEY and CDR2 is SVGAGI. The CDR3 sequence is CASSYLRGQMSYTF. DNA for the CDR3: TGTGCCAGCAGTTATCTCAGAGGACAGATGAGCTACACCTTC.

This chain links TRBV7-2 with TRBJ2-1; D is unresolved. This CDR3 spans 13 amino acids. Germline V CDR1 and CDR2: SGHTA, FQGNSA. With 1 base removed from V and 6 bases from J, the gap between germline ends came to 7 bases. Here the CDR3 DNA reads TGTGCCAGCAGCTTAGTCGGCTTCAATGAGCAGTTCTTC. It codes for CASSLVGFNEQFF.

This chain uses TRBV28 with TRBJ1-2; D gene uncertain. The V end was cut by 9 bases, the J end by 1 base, with 3 bases between. Germline loops: CDR1 MDHEN, CDR2 SYDVKM. The CDR3 length is 10 residues. DNA of the CDR3: TGTGCCAGTGGTAACTATGGCTACACCTTC. Encoded protein: CASGNYGYTF.

DNA of the CDR3: TGTGCCTGGAGTACCAGTTTCGCGAGCGGCTACACCTTC. As protein: CAWSTSFASGYTF. V usage is TRBV30 and J usage is TRBJ1-2; D remains ambiguous. V lost 2 bases to trimming and J lost 8 bases, with 15 bases between them. Germline CDR1 reads GTSNPN; CDR2 reads SVGIG (reference sequence). The CDR3 covers 13 residues.

V and J are TRBV28 and TRBJ2-7; D tentatively reads TRBD1 or TRBD2 (5 bases each). The CDR3 covers 14 residues. The ends were cut back, 4 bases at V and 6 bases at J, with 16 bases in the middle. The germline gives CDR1 MDHEN, CDR2 SYDVKM. The CDR3 loop is CASSSGTDLREQYF. In DNA, the CDR3 is TGTGCCAGCAGTTCCGGGACGGATCTACGCGAGCAGTACTTC.

This clone was counted a single time. This sequence joins TRBV5-4 and TRBJ2-5; no definite D call. Trimming left V 10 bases short and J 0 bases short, with 10 bases between. The germline CDR1 and CDR2 sequences are SGHNT and YYREEE (reference sequence). The CDR3 is 12 amino acids. This chain's CDR3 is CAYLEYQETQYF. The CDR3 bases are TGTGCCTACTTAGAGTACCAAGAGACCCAGTACTTC.

The chain uses TRBV2 and TRBJ1-1; TRBD1 aligns across 11 bases. Trimming removed 10 bases from V and 3 bases from J; junction bases left unmatched: 13. The CDR3 covers 16 residues. Per germline, CDR1 SNHLY and CDR2 FYNNEI. The DNA of the CDR3 is TGTGCCACCCAATGGGGACAGGGGGGGCGTGACACTGAAGCTTTCTTT. This gives the protein CATQWGQGGRDTEAFF.

The sample holds one count of this clone. The rearrangement joins TRBV28 to TRBJ2-7; D gene unclear. The ends were cut back, 7 bases at V and 4 bases at J, with 14 bases in the middle. Germline V lookup: CDR1 MDHEN, CDR2 SYDVKM. The CDR3 has 13 amino acids. CDR3 region: CASKGRATYEQYF. The CDR3 DNA is TGTGCCAGCAAAGGGCGCGCCACATACGAGCAGTACTTC.

This clone was detected only once. The DNA for the CDR3 is TGTGCCAGCAGTTCGGGACAAAACACCGGGGAGCTGTTTTTT. It yields the protein CASSSGQNTGELFF. This sequence joins TRBV28 and TRBJ2-2; a weak D match, TRBD1 (6 bases). Between the trimmed V and J ends, which lost 4 bases and 2 bases, there was a span of 8 bases. The CDR3 sequence is 14 residues long. CDR1 is MDHEN, CDR2 SYDVKM, per germline.

The chain uses TRBV6-1 and TRBJ2-3, with a possible D match to TRBD2 (5 bases). This CDR3 is built from 15 residues. CDR1 MNHNS and CDR2 SASEGT come from the germline V gene. Trimming cost V 7 bases and J 2 bases, with 16 bases left between them. The CDR3 here is CASTLEAVNTDTQYF. For the CDR3, the DNA is TGTGCCAGCACCCTGGAGGCGGTGAACACAGATACGCAGTATTTT.

The V and J genes are TRBV18 and TRBJ1-1; weak D call: TRBD1 (6 bases). Germline loops: CDR1 KGHSH, CDR2 LQKENI. V dropped 5 bases and J dropped 8 bases, with 15 bases sitting between them. CDR3 length equals 13 residues. The chain's CDR3 is CASSEQGIGEAFF. The CDR3 DNA reads as TGTGCCAGCTCAGAACAGGGAATTGGCGAAGCTTTCTTT.

The chain uses TRBV29-1 and TRBJ2-7; D is perhaps TRBD1 (6 bases). The length of the CDR3 is 13 residues. The V gene's germline CDR1 is SQVTM and CDR2 ANQGSEA. V lost 6 bases to trimming and J lost 5 bases, with 17 bases between them. The chain's CDR3 is CSVDTGRGDEQYF. In DNA, the CDR3 is TGCAGCGTGGATACAGGGAGAGGAGACGAGCAGTACTTC.

This chain connects TRBV9 to TRBJ1-1; TRBD1 matches 9 bases. Trimming removed 0 bases from V and 5 bases from J; junction bases left unmatched: 20. Germline-derived CDR1 and CDR2 are SGDLS and YYNGEE. The CDR3 runs to 20 residues. The CDR3 DNA is TGTGCCAGCAGCGTAGCCCTAGGATTACAGGGGGCAGGATCTGGTACTGAAGCTTTCTTT. Translated: CASSVALGLQGAGSGTEAFF. Variable domain in full (rest from reference TRBV9 and TRBJ1-1): DSGVTQTPKHLITATGQRVTLRCSPRSGDLSVYWYQQSLDQGLQFLIQYYNGEERAKGNILERFSAQQFPDLHSELNLSSLELGDSALYFCASSVALGLQGAGSGTEAFFGQGTRLTVV.

This chain links TRBV28 with TRBJ2-5; 7 nucleotides agree with TRBD2. V was pared by 5 bases and J by 8 bases, with 11 bases of the junction left unmatched. Germline CDR1 and CDR2: MDHEN and SYDVKM. The CDR3 contains 14 residues. This CDR3 is CASSPPGTIDTQYF. CDR3 in DNA: TGTGCCAGCAGTCCTCCCGGGACTATCGATACCCAGTACTTC.

The chain is built from TRBV28 and TRBJ2-5; no firm D call. Germline V gives CDR1 MDHEN, CDR2 SYDVKM. CDR3 size: 12 residues. Trimming left V 5 bases short and J 5 bases short, with 9 bases between. The CDR3 loop reads CASSNNGETQYF. DNA for the CDR3: TGTGCCAGCAGTAACAACGGGGAGACCCAGTACTTC.

The V and J genes are TRBV7-6 and TRBJ2-3; no firm D call. Germline V gene sequence: CDR1 SGHVS, CDR2 FNYEAQ. The CDR3 runs 13 residues. V dropped 1 base and J dropped 6 bases, with 8 bases sitting between them. As DNA, the CDR3 is TGTGCCAGCAGCTTAGGGGTGGGGGATACGCAGTATTTT. This sequence encodes CASSLGVGDTQYF.

The V and J genes are TRBV30 and TRBJ1-3; no clear D gene. There are 15 residues in the CDR3. V was trimmed by 0 bases and J by 0 bases, leaving 9 bases between them. Germline V gene lookup returns CDR1 GTSNPN and CDR2 SVGIG (reference sequence). In DNA form, the CDR3 reads TGTGCCTGGAGTGTCTCCGGGAACTCTGGAAACACCATATATTTT. Its protein product is CAWSVSGNSGNTIYF.

The rearrangement joins TRBV11-2 to TRBJ2-5, with D uncertain. V gave up 1 base and J gave up 5 bases, with 14 bases separating them. CDR1 is SGHAT, CDR2 FQNNGV, per germline. The CDR3 spans 15 residues. CDR3 region: CASSLALPGSETQYF. The DNA of the CDR3 is TGTGCCAGCAGCTTAGCTTTGCCGGGCTCGGAGACCCAGTACTTC.

The chain combines TRBV28 with TRBJ2-3, with TRBD2 matching over 7 bases. Germline lookup yields CDR1 MDHEN and CDR2 SYDVKM. V lost 9 bases, J lost 2 bases, and 14 bases stayed unmatched. CDR3 length equals 16 residues. As DNA, the CDR3 is TGTGCCAGTCCCCCGGGATCTAGCGGTCCCACAGATACGCAGTATTTT. It encodes CASPPGSSGPTDTQYF.

The chain has TRBV5-1 and TRBJ1-1; 8 bases fit TRBD1. CDR3 length: 15 residues. The germline V gene has CDR1 SGHRS and CDR2 YFSETQ. V gave up 1 base and J gave up 7 bases; unmatched junction bases: 9. Here the CDR3 DNA reads TGCGCCAGCAGCTTGAACTCTCCGGACAGGGATGAAGCTTTCTTT. This translates into CASSLNSPDRDEAFF.